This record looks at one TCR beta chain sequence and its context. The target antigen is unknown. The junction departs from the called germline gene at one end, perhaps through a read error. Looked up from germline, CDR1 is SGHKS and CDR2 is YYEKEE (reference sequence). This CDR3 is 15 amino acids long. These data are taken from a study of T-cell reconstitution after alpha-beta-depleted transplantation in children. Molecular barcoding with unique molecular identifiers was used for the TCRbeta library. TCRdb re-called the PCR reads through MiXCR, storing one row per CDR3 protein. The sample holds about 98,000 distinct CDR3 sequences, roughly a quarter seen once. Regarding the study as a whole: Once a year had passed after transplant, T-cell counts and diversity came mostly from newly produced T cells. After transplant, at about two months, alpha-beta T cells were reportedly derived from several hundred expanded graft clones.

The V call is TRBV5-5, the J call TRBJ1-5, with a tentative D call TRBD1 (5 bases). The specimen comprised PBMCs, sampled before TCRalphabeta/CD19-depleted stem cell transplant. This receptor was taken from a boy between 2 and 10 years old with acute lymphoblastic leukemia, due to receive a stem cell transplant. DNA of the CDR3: TGTGCCAGCACCTTGGAGGGGAATAGCAATCAGCCCCAGCATTTT. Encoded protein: CASTLEGNSNQPQHF.